The rows below give T cell receptor beta chains drawn from one sample of a study of CD8+ T cells in alopecia areata. Sequencing was performed with immunoSEQ multiplex PCR; in TCRdb, only in-frame clones are kept and a portion is missing. The data show 170,000 or so clones, roughly 50% seen once. The sample in question was CD8+ T cells sorted from blood, obtained at week 24, from a patient treated with tofacitinib. The receptors were sampled from a human donor with alopecia areata. CDR3s leave out the opening cysteine and the closing phenylalanine or tryptophan. Each record gives: V gene, D gene, J gene, CDR3 protein. The D gene is left open where the match is weak.

v_call: TRBV29-1
d_call: -
j_call: TRBJ2-3
cdr3_aa: SVLRDTQY

v_call: TRBV5-4
d_call: TRBD2
j_call: TRBJ2-1
cdr3_aa: ASTDRGGDGF

v_call: TRBV7-2
d_call: -
j_call: TRBJ1-1
cdr3_aa: ASSSSPAALGQNTEAF

v_call: TRBV5-1
d_call: -
j_call: TRBJ2-1
cdr3_aa: ASSLNRVEQF

v_call: TRBV19
d_call: -
j_call: TRBJ1-1
cdr3_aa: ASILDSLNTEAF

v_call: TRBV19
d_call: TRBD1
j_call: TRBJ1-5
cdr3_aa: ASSRQGASNQPQH

v_call: TRBV4-3
d_call: -
j_call: TRBJ1-4
cdr3_aa: ASSPSSGIHEKLF

v_call: TRBV13
d_call: -
j_call: TRBJ2-4
cdr3_aa: ASSLGKNIQY

v_call: TRBV10-2
d_call: -
j_call: TRBJ2-7
cdr3_aa: ASSDRSYEQY

v_call: TRBV14
d_call: -
j_call: TRBJ1-1
cdr3_aa: ASSLGDHTEAF

v_call: TRBV9
d_call: TRBD2
j_call: TRBJ2-1
cdr3_aa: ASSAAGGTYNEQF

v_call: TRBV9
d_call: TRBD2
j_call: TRBJ2-1
cdr3_aa: ASSPTSGGAFNEQF

v_call: TRBV13
d_call: TRBD2
j_call: TRBJ2-7
cdr3_aa: ASSLALAGDSYEQY

v_call: TRBV29-1
d_call: -
j_call: TRBJ1-4
cdr3_aa: SVGSGGSEKLF

v_call: TRBV27
d_call: -
j_call: TRBJ1-5
cdr3_aa: ASRSSNQPQH

v_call: TRBV29-1
d_call: TRBD2
j_call: TRBJ2-5
cdr3_aa: SARGGSVYTETQY

v_call: TRBV12-2
d_call: -
j_call: TRBJ2-7
cdr3_aa: ASRFGPGGEFGYEQY

v_call: TRBV9
d_call: TRBD2
j_call: TRBJ2-5
cdr3_aa: ASSVDTSGGRTQY

v_call: TRBV29-1
d_call: -
j_call: TRBJ2-1
cdr3_aa: SVESQNNEQF

v_call: TRBV19
d_call: -
j_call: TRBJ1-2
cdr3_aa: ASSITYGYT

v_call: TRBV6-5
d_call: -
j_call: TRBJ1-5
cdr3_aa: ASSAGNNQPQH

v_call: TRBV29-1
d_call: -
j_call: TRBJ1-1
cdr3_aa: SVRENTEAF

v_call: TRBV4-1
d_call: -
j_call: TRBJ1-5
cdr3_aa: ASSQARVNQPQH

v_call: TRBV6-5
d_call: -
j_call: TRBJ1-1
cdr3_aa: ASSYRARGGEEAF

v_call: TRBV2
d_call: TRBD2
j_call: TRBJ2-7
cdr3_aa: ASTGTSSYEQY

v_call: TRBV29-1
d_call: -
j_call: TRBJ2-2
cdr3_aa: SVLERTGELF

v_call: TRBV5-5
d_call: -
j_call: TRBJ1-5
cdr3_aa: ASSSGNQPQH

v_call: TRBV11-2
d_call: TRBD2
j_call: TRBJ2-3
cdr3_aa: ASSLRTRPADTQY

v_call: TRBV27
d_call: TRBD1
j_call: TRBJ2-1
cdr3_aa: ASSSPRTGLI

v_call: TRBV7-8
d_call: -
j_call: TRBJ2-2
cdr3_aa: ASSSVTVNTGELF

v_call: TRBV27
d_call: TRBD2
j_call: TRBJ2-3
cdr3_aa: ASSSASGSSTDTQY

v_call: TRBV30
d_call: -
j_call: TRBJ1-1
cdr3_aa: AWNLGTEAF

v_call: TRBV7-6
d_call: TRBD1
j_call: TRBJ1-2
cdr3_aa: ASSRRQGDGYT

v_call: TRBV30
d_call: -
j_call: TRBJ1-1
cdr3_aa: AWSSYGDTEAF

v_call: TRBV7-8
d_call: TRBD2
j_call: TRBJ2-7
cdr3_aa: ASSPSAGGSYEQY

v_call: TRBV7-2
d_call: TRBD2
j_call: TRBJ2-1
cdr3_aa: ASSLASGVYNEQF

v_call: TRBV10-3
d_call: -
j_call: TRBJ1-1
cdr3_aa: AISEFGKNTEAF

v_call: TRBV4-3
d_call: TRBD1
j_call: TRBJ2-7
cdr3_aa: ASSRTGEIYEQY